Each of the 4 T cell receptor beta chains below was sequenced from the same sample in a study of siplizumab effects on memory and regulatory T cells. TCRdb's table, derived via immunoSEQ multiplex PCR, lists solely in-frame clones and lacks some. The sample carries about 110,000 clones, 90% to 95% recorded once. The specimen was Tregs sorted from blood. All receptors come from a human donor in good health.

The chain combines TRBV2 with TRBJ2-5, with 7 bases lining up with TRBD1. V was pared by 7 bases and J by 2 bases, with 4 bases of the junction left unmatched. CDR3 size: 13 residues. Germline loops: CDR1 SNHLY, CDR2 FYNNEI. The chain's CDR3 is CASTGTAQETQYF. The CDR3 nucleotides are TGTGCCAGCACCGGGACAGCACAAGAGACCCAGTACTTC. Complete variable domain (other parts from reference TRBV2 and TRBJ2-5): EPEVTQTPSHQVTQMGQEVILRCVPISNHLYFYWYRQILGQKVEFLVSFYNNEISEKSEIFDDQFSVERPDGSNFTLKIRSTKLEDSAMYFCASTGTAQETQYFGPGTRLLVL.

The chain is built from TRBV7-9 and TRBJ2-5; 13 bases map to TRBD2. The J segment lost 2 bases and the V segment lost 5 bases, leaving 8 bases of the junction unmatched. The CDR3 covers 17 residues. Germline CDR1 SEHNR, CDR2 FQNEAQ (reference sequence). The CDR3 DNA reads as TGTGCCAGCAGCCAGCTACTAGCGGGAGGGCCTCAAGAGACCCAGTACTTC. Protein sequence: CASSQLLAGGPQETQYF.

The V and J genes are TRBV11-2 and TRBJ1-5; D gene unclear. The CDR3 is 13 amino acids. CDR1 is SGHAT, CDR2 FQNNGV, per germline. V was trimmed by 4 bases and J by 9 bases, leaving 13 bases between them. The CDR3 coding sequence is TGTGCCAGCAGCTCGAACCGCCAAGCGCCCCAGCATTTT. Translating it yields CASSSNRQAPQHF. The variable domain in full, completed from reference TRBV11-2 and TRBJ1-5, reads EAGVAQSPRYKIIEKRQSVAFWCNPISGHATLYWYQQILGQGPKLLIQFQNNGVVDDSQLPKDRFSAERLKGVDSTLKIQPAKLEDSAVYLCASSSNRQAPQHFGDGTRLSIL.

The chain employs TRBV10-3 and TRBJ1-2, with D maybe TRBD1 (6 bases). Trimming left V 6 bases short and J 4 bases short, with 12 bases between. CDR1 and CDR2 (germline): ENHRY, SYGVKD. The CDR3 loop spans 13 amino acids. The CDR3 DNA is TGTGCCATCAGCCCTACAGGGTCCTATGGCTACACCTTC. Its protein is CAISPTGSYGYTF.